This is a list of T cell receptor beta chains from one sample in a study of response to subunit inactivated influenza vaccine. MiXCR, run by TCRdb on the RT-PCR reads, gives a single entry per CDR3 protein. The table lists about 540,000 distinct CDR3 sequences, less than 15% of them singletons. Sequenced material: PBMCs from blood, taken 11 to 12 days after vaccination. Receptors were obtained from a man aged 50-59 years who received an inactivated influenza vaccine. Both conserved end residues are part of each CDR3. The D gene is left open where the match is weak. The listing skips clone size in some rows; elsewhere it reads once, few, many or a size class.

few	TRBV7-2	NA	TRBJ2-2	CASSWGYNTGELFF	TGTGCCAGCAGCTGGGGATACAACACCGGGGAGCTGTTTTTT
few	TRBV4-1	NA	TRBJ2-4	CASSQEVHGGEQTKNIQYF	TGCGCCAGCAGCCAAGAGGTCCACGGAGGGGAGCAGACCAAAAACATTCAGTACTTC
NA	TRBV4-2	TRBD1	TRBJ1-4	CASSQDTGGAGSNEKLFF	TGTGCCAGCAGCCAAGACACAGGGGGCGCTGGGTCTAATGAAAAACTGTTTTTT
few	TRBV7-9	TRBD1	TRBJ1-6	CASSLGQGTYNSPLHF	TGTGCCAGCAGCTTGGGACAGGGGACGTATAATTCACCCCTCCACTTT
few	TRBV3-1	NA	TRBJ2-7	CASSQEGPGVTGEQYF	TGTGCCAGCAGCCAAGAGGGGCCAGGGGTGACTGGAGAGCAGTACTTC
many	TRBV29-1	NA	TRBJ1-1	CSVLDARNTEAFF	TGCAGCGTTCTGGACGCCAGGAACACTGAAGCTTTCTTT
few	TRBV20-1	TRBD1	TRBJ1-4	CSASTQGAWKLFF	TGCAGTGCTAGTACCCAGGGGGCATGGAAACTGTTTTTT
few	TRBV29-1	NA	TRBJ1-1	CSVSGTLGGFF	TGCAGCGTTTCCGGGACCCTCGGGGGTTTCTTT
NA	TRBV5-6	NA	TRBJ2-2	CASSLGFGQITGELFF	TGTGCCAGCAGCTTGGGTTTTGGGCAGATCACCGGGGAGCTGTTTTTT
NA	TRBV28	TRBD1	TRBJ2-6	CASLMGGTGFAGANVLTF	TGTGCCAGCTTAATGGGGGGGACAGGGTTTGCTGGGGCCAACGTCCTGACTTTC
NA	TRBV12-3/TRBV12-4	TRBD1	TRBJ1-4	CASNKRGRGEKLFF	TGTGCCAGCAACAAGAGGGGGCGCGGGGAAAAACTGTTTTTT
few	TRBV5-1	NA	TRBJ1-6	CASREGPGDSPLHF	TGCGCCAGCAGGGAGGGGCCAGGGGATTCACCCCTCCACTTT
NA	TRBV3-1	TRBD2	TRBJ2-3	CASSRTSGSSDTQYF	TGTGCCAGCAGCCGGACTAGCGGGAGCTCAGATACGCAGTATTTT
few	TRBV18	NA	TRBJ1-1	CASSPNWENTEAFF	TGTGCCAGCTCACCAAACTGGGAGAACACTGAAGCTTTCTTT
few	TRBV29-1	TRBD2	TRBJ2-3	CSVETSGGPDTQYF	TGCAGCGTTGAAACTAGCGGGGGGCCAGATACGCAGTATTTT
NA	TRBV10-3	NA	TRBJ1-2	CAISELGRDDYGYTF	TGTGCCATCAGTGAGTTGGGCAGGGACGACTATGGCTACACCTTC
few	TRBV6-5	NA	TRBJ2-3	CASSYRGNTDTQYF	TGTGCCAGCAGTTACCGGGGGAACACAGATACGCAGTATTTT
NA	TRBV2	TRBD1	TRBJ1-4	CASSPGTGKEKLFF	TGTGCCAGCAGTCCCGGGACAGGGAAAGAAAAACTGTTTTTT
NA	TRBV10-3	TRBD2	TRBJ2-7	CAIRAGGTSSYEQYF	TGTGCCATTCGGGCGGGAGGGACGAGCTCCTACGAGCAGTACTTC
NA	TRBV5-1	NA	TRBJ1-2	CASGGGSLLYGYTF	TGCGCCAGCGGCGGGGGATCTCTGCTCTATGGCTACACCTTC
few	TRBV20-1	NA	TRBJ2-1	CSARLASSYNEQFF	TGCAGTGCTAGACTAGCCAGCTCCTACAATGAGCAGTTCTTC
few	TRBV20-1	NA	TRBJ2-1	CSARDWRDSYNEQFF	TGCAGTGCTAGAGATTGGCGGGACTCCTACAATGAGCAGTTCTTC
NA	TRBV5-1	NA	TRBJ2-2	CASSLAVGVATGELFF	TGCGCCAGCAGCTTGGCCGTGGGGGTTGCCACCGGGGAGCTGTTTTTT
few	TRBV11-2	TRBD1	TRBJ1-2	CASSLGGTVPYGYTF	TGTGCCAGCAGCCTAGGGGGGACAGTCCCCTATGGCTACACCTTC
NA	TRBV24-1	NA	TRBJ2-1	CATSEPRGGSVYNEQFF	TGTGCCACCAGTGAACCCCGAGGGGGGAGCGTCTACAATGAGCAGTTCTTC
NA	TRBV27	TRBD2	TRBJ2-1	CASRQWHSGRAMWDNEQFF	TGTGCCAGCAGGCAATGGCATAGCGGGAGGGCCATGTGGGACAATGAGCAGTTCTTC
NA	TRBV20-1	NA	TRBJ1-3	CSARVGGTGNTIYF	TGCAGTGCTCGAGTGGGTGGAACTGGAAACACCATATATTTT
few	TRBV9	TRBD1	TRBJ1-5	CASSVGQGFSNQPQHF	TGTGCCAGCAGCGTAGGACAGGGCTTTTCTAATCAGCCCCAGCATTTT
NA	TRBV7-9	NA	TRBJ2-1	CASSLLRSSLVEQFF	TGTGCCAGCAGCTTATTGAGATCGAGTTTGGTTGAGCAGTTCTTC
NA	TRBV28	TRBD1	TRBJ2-7	CASSLFTGGEQYF	TGTGCCAGCAGTTTATTCACAGGGGGCGAGCAGTACTTC
few	TRBV7-9	TRBD1	TRBJ2-7	CASSSSGTASYEQYF	TGTGCCAGCAGTTCTTCCGGGACAGCCTCCTACGAGCAGTACTTC
many	TRBV28	NA	TRBJ1-1	CASSLRGLNTEAFF	TGTGCCAGCAGTTTGCGGGGTCTGAACACTGAAGCTTTCTTT
NA	TRBV28	NA	TRBJ2-3	CASSSYAGTSSTDTQYF	TGTGCCAGCAGTTCCTATGCCGGGACGTCTAGCACAGATACGCAGTATTTT
many	TRBV29-1	NA	TRBJ2-1	CSVDLNLKTSGEQFF	TGCAGCGTTGACCTGAACCTGAAGACTAGTGGTGAGCAGTTCTTC
many	TRBV20-1	TRBD2	TRBJ2-2	CSARDNQRGGGGTGELFF	TGCAGTGCTAGAGATAATCAGCGAGGCGGGGGGGGGACCGGGGAGCTGTTTTTT
many	TRBV7-2	NA	TRBJ1-5	CASSLAFTYSNQPQHF	TGTGCCAGCAGCTTAGCGTTCACATATAGCAATCAGCCCCAGCATTTT
NA	TRBV20-1	NA	TRBJ2-3	CSARAPRGDTQYF	TGCAGTGCTAGAGCTCCGCGTGGGGATACGCAGTATTTT
many	TRBV5-1	NA	TRBJ2-5	CASSLGSETQYF	TGCGCCAGCAGCTTGGGGTCAGAGACCCAGTACTTC
few	TRBV18	NA	TRBJ1-3	CASSPTGDTIYF	TGTGCCAGCTCACCAACGGGGGACACCATATATTTT
NA	TRBV7-2	NA	TRBJ2-1	CASSLLLDYEQFF	TGTGCCAGCAGCTTACTACTCGACTATGAGCAGTTCTTC
many	TRBV6-4	NA	TRBJ2-2	CASSDSGGELFF	TGTGCCAGCAGTGACTCTGGCGGGGAGCTGTTTTTT
NA	TRBV10-3	NA	TRBJ1-5	CAISDTGRNQPQHF	TGTGCCATCAGTGATACAGGGAGAAATCAGCCCCAGCATTTT
few	TRBV12-3/TRBV12-4	NA	TRBJ2-1	CASSRSTGREFF	TGTGCCAGCAGTCGAAGTACAGGGAGAGAGTTCTTC
NA	TRBV6-2/TRBV6-3	NA	TRBJ2-2	CASSYFGVTGELFF	TGTGCCAGCAGTTACTTCGGGGTCACCGGGGAGCTGTTTTTT
few	TRBV7-9	NA	TRBJ1-1	CASSSELQGEAFF	TGTGCCAGCAGCTCCGAGCTTCAGGGTGAAGCTTTCTTT
NA	TRBV2	NA	TRBJ2-1	CASSVFGDNEQFF	TGTGCCAGCAGTGTCTTCGGGGACAATGAGCAGTTCTTC
many	TRBV18	TRBD1	TRBJ1-2	CASSRQGDYGYTF	TGTGCCAGCTCACGACAGGGGGACTATGGCTACACCTTC
many	TRBV4-1	TRBD2	TRBJ2-7	CASSQVGGALYEQYF	TGCGCCAGCAGCCAAGTCGGGGGGGCCTTATACGAGCAGTACTTC
few	TRBV7-9	NA	TRBJ2-7	CASSLWGLEQYF	TGTGCCAGCAGCTTGTGGGGTCTCGAGCAGTACTTC
NA	TRBV29-1	TRBD2	TRBJ2-3	CSVEVAGARGDTQYF	TGCAGCGTTGAGGTAGCGGGGGCCCGGGGAGATACGCAGTATTTT
many	TRBV29-1	TRBD1	TRBJ2-5	CSAKGQGFETQYF	TGCAGCGCTAAGGGACAGGGGTTTGAGACCCAGTACTTC
NA	TRBV18	NA	TRBJ2-7	CASSPLAPSEENYEQYF	TGTGCCAGCTCACCACTGGCGCCTAGCGAAGAGAACTACGAGCAGTACTTC
NA	TRBV20-1	TRBD2	TRBJ2-2	CSASTSGGATGELFF	TGCAGTGCTTCGACTAGCGGGGGGGCGACCGGGGAGCTGTTTTTT
many	TRBV11-2	NA	TRBJ2-2	CASLRGSNTGELFF	TGTGCCAGTTTGCGCGGGTCCAACACCGGGGAGCTGTTTTTT